This T cell receptor (beta chain) was sequenced for a study of CD8 T cells in ankylosing spondylitis. Study conclusions and caveats: Ankylosing spondylitis blood appeared to be characterized by a TCR beta motif of about 8 highly homologous variants. There was reportedly significant enrichment of clones that were disease-linked in matched ankylosing spondylitis synovial fluid. Disease-linked clones bore a CD8+ phenotype, appearing relatively rarely in peripheral blood.

As to this clonotype: Its antigen is unknown. At one boundary the junction diverges from the germline segment, which might be a read error.

Molecular-barcoded quantitative 5'-RACE produced these TCR beta libraries. TCRdb itself ran the 5' RACE reads through MiXCR, one entry per CDR3 protein. This table holds 220,000 or so distinct CDR3 sequences, roughly a tenth found once. The CDR3 is 14 residues long. In germline, CDR1 is MNHNS, CDR2 SASEGT. This TCR came from a male donor with ankylosing spondylitis or in good health (not recorded which). The sample consisted of blood, either unsorted or a sorted T cell fraction (not recorded which). The chain has TRBV6-1 and TRBJ2-7; 7 positions agree with TRBD2. The CDR3 reads CGSGAAESSYEQYF. CDR3 nucleotides: TGCGGAAGCGGGGCGGCAGAAAGCTCCTACGAGCAGTACTTC.